This T cell receptor (beta chain) is drawn from a study of blood T cell repertoires in COVID-19. Between the trimmed V and J ends, which lost 4 bases and 0 bases, there was a span of 10 bases. The CDR3 consists of 14 residues. Per germline, CDR1 SQVTM and CDR2 ANQGSEA. The repertoire was sequenced with immunoSEQ multiplex PCR; TCRdb's copy has only in-frame clones and lacks some. This table holds 200,000 to 250,000 clones, around 86% found once. The TCR originated in a man aged 30 to 39 who had recovered from COVID-19. Sequenced: peripheral blood. The chain recombines TRBV29-1 with TRBJ2-1; D not resolved. The chain's CDR3 is CSVAPLSSYNEQFF. CDR3 bases: TGCAGCGTTGCCCCTCTGAGCTCCTACAATGAGCAGTTCTTC.